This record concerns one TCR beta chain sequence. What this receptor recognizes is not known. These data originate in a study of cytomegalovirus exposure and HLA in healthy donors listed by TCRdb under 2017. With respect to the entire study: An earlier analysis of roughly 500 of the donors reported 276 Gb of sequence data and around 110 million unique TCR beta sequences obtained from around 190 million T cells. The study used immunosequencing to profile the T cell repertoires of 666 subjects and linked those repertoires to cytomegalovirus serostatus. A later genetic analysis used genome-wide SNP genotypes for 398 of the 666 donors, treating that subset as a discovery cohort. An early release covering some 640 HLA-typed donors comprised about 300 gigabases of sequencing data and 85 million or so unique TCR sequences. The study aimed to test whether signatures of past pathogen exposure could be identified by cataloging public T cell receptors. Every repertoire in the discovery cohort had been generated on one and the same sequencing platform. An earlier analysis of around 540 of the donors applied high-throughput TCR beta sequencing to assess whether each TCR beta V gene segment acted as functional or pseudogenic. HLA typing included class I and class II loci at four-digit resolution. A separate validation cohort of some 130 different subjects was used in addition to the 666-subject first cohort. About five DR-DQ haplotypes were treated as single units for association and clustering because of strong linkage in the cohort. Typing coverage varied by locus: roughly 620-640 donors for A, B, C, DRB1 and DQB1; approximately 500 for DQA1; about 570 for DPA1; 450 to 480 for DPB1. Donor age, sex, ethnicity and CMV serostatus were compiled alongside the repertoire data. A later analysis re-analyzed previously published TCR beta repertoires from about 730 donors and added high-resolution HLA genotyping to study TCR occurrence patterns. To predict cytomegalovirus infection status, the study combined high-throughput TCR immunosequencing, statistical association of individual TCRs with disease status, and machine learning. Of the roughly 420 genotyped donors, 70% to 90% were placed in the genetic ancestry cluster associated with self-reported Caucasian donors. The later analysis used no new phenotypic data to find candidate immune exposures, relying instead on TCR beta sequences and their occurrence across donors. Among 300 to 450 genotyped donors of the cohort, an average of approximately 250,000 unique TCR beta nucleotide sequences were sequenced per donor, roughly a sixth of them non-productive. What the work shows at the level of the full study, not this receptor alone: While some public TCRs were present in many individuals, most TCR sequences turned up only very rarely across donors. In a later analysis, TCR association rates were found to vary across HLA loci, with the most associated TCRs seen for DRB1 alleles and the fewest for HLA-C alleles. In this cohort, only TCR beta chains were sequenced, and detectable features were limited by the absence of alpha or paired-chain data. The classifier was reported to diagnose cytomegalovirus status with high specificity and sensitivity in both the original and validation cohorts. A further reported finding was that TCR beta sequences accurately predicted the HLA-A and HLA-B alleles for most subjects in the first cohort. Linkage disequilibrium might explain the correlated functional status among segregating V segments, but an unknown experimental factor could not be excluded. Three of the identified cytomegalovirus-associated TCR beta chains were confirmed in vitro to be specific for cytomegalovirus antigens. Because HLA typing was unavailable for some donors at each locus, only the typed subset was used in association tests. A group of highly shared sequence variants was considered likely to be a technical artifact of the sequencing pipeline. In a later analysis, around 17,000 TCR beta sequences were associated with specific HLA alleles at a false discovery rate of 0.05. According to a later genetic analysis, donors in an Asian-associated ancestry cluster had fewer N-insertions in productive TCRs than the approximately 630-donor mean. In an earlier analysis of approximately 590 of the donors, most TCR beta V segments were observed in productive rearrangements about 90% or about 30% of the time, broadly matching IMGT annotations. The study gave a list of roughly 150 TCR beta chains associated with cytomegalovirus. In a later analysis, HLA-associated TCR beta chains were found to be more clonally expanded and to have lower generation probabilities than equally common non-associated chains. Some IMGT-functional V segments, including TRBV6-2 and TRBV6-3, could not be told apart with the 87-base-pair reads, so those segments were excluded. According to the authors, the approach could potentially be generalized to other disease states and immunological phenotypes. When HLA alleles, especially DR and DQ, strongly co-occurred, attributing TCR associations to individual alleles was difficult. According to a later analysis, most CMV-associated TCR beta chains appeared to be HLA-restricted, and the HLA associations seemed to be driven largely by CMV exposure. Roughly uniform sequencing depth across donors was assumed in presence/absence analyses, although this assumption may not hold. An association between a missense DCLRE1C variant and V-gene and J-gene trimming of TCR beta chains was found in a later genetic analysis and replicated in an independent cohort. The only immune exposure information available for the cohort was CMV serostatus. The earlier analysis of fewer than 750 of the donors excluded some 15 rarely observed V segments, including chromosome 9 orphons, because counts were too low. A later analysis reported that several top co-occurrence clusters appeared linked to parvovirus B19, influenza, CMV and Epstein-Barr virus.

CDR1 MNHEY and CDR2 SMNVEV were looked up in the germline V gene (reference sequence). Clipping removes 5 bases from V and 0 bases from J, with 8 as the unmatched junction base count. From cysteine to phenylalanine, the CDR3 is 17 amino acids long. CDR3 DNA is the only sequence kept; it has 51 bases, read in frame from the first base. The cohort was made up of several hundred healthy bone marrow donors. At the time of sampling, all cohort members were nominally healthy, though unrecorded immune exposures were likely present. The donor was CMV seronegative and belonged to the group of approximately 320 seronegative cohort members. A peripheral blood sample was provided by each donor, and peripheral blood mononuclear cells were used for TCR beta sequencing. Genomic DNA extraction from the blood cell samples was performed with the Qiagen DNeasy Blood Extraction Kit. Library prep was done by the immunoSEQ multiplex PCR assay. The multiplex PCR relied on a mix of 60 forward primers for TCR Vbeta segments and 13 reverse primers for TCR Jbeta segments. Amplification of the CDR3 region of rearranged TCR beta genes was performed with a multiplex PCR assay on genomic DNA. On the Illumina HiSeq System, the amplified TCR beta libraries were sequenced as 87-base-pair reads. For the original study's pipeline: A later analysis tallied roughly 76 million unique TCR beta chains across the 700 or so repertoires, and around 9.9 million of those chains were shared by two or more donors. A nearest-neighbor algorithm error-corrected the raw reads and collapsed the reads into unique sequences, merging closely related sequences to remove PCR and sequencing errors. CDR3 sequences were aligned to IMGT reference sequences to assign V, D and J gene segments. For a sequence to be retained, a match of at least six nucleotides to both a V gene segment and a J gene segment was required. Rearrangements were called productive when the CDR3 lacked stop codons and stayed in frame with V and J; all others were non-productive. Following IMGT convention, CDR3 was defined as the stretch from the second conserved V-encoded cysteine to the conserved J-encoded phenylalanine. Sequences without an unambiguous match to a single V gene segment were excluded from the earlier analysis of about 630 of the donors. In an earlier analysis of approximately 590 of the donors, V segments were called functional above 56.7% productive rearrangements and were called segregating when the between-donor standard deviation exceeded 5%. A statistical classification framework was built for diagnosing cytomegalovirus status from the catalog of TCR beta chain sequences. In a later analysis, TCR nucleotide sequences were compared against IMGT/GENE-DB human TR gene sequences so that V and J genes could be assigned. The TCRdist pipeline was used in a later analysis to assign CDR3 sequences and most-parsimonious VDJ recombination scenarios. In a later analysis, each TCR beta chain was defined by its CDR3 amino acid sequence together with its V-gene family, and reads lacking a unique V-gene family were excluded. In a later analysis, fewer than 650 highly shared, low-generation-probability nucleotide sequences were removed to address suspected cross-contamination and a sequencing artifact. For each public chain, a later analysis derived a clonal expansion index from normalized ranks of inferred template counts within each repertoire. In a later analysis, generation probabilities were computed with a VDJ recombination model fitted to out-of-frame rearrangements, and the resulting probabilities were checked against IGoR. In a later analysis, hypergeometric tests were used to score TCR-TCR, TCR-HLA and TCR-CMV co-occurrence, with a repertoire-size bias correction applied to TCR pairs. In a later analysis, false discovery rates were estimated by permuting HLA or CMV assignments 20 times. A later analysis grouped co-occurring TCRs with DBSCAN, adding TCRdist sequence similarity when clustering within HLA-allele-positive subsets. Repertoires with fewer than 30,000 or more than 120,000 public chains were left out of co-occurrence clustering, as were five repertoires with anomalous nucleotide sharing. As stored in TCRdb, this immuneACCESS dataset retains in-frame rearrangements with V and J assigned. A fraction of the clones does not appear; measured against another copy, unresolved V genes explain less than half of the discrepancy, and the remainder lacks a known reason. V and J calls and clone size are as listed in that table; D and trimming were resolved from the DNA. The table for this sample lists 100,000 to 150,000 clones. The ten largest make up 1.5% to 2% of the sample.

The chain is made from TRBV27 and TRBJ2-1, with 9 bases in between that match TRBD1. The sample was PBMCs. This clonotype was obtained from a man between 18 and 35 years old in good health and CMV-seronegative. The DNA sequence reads TGTGCCAGCAGTACAAGGACAGGGGTTAGCTCCTACAATGAGCAGTTCTTC. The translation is CASSTRTGVSSYNEQFF.